The 13 T cell receptor beta chains below come from one sample, sequenced in a study of blood T cells in healthy people across ages. Through a sample-barcoded 5' primer and a J-beta primer mix, a second PCR was run for roughly 7 to 12 cycles. TCRdb independently ran MiXCR on the 5' RACE reads; one entry per CDR3 protein. The sample holds hundreds of thousands of distinct CDR3 sequences, just over 55% seen once. Sequenced material: blood. The receptors come from a middle-aged man in good health.

This chain joins TRBV14 and TRBJ2-4; no firm D call. Trimming took off 0 bases at V and 3 bases at J, with 9 bases between the two ends. Germline CDR1 and CDR2: SGHDN and FVKESK. The CDR3 sequence is 15 residues long. The CDR3 DNA follows: TGTGCCAGCAGCCAAGATAGAAAATACAAAAACATTCAGTACTTC. It yields the protein CASSQDRKYKNIQYF.

This clonotype was detected a few times. The V call is TRBV6-5, the J call TRBJ1-2; D ambiguous. Germline assignment: CDR1 MNHEY and CDR2 SVGAGI. The CDR3 sequence is 15 residues long. V gave up 6 bases and J gave up 4 bases, with 18 bases separating them. The CDR3 coding sequence is TGTGCCAGCAGCCCCCTACCCGGGTCCGTCTATGGCTACACCTTC. Encoded protein: CASSPLPGSVYGYTF.

V gene TRBV6-5 combines with J gene TRBJ2-1; D could derive from TRBD1 or TRBD2 (6 bases each). The germline V gene has CDR1 MNHEY and CDR2 SVGAGI. This CDR3 region has 13 residues. The V and J ends lost 7 bases and 7 bases respectively, with 14 bases between them. The CDR3 DNA follows: TGTGCCAGCACCCAGAGAGGGGGGAATGAGCAGTTCTTC. As protein: CASTQRGGNEQFF.

This clonotype was counted only a few times. The chain is built from TRBV6-5 and TRBJ2-1; the D gene is possibly TRBD1 (5 bases). CDR3 size: 15 residues. Trimming stripped 5 bases from V and 7 bases from J, with 18 bases between. Germline lookup yields CDR1 MNHEY and CDR2 SVGAGI. DNA of the CDR3: TGTGCCAGCAGTCTGGCGGACACAGCATCGAATGAGCAGTTCTTC. Translating it yields CASSLADTASNEQFF.

J is TRBJ2-1 and V is TRBV7-6; D is unclear. With 5 bases removed from V and 4 bases from J, the gap between germline ends came to 21 bases. Per germline, CDR1 SGHVS and CDR2 FNYEAQ. This CDR3 has 17 amino acids. The CDR3 DNA follows: TGTGCCAGCAGCCTTACGACCCCAGGTTCTACTTACAATGAGCAGTTCTTC. It specifies CASSLTTPGSTYNEQFF.

This clonotype came up a few times. In DNA, the CDR3 is TGTGCCACCATCCGATTCGGGGCGTCTAACAATGAGCAGTTCTTC. This gives the protein CATIRFGASNNEQFF. The chain is built from TRBV28 and TRBJ2-1, with D perhaps TRBD1 or TRBD2 (5 bases each). The CDR3 covers 15 residues. V was pared by 10 bases and J by 5 bases, with 21 bases between. Germline V gives CDR1 MDHEN, CDR2 SYDVKM. Combining the CDR3 with reference TRBV28 and TRBJ2-1 gives the whole variable domain DVKVTQSSRYLVKRTGEKVFLECVQDMDHENMFWYRQDPGLGLRLIYFSYDVKMKEKGDIPEGYSVSREKKERFSLILESASTNQTSMYLCATIRFGASNNEQFFGPGTRLTVL.

This CDR3 is CASSFLSSRGSGYEQYF. DNA for the CDR3: TGTGCCAGCAGCTTTTTGTCCAGCAGGGGATCGGGCTACGAGCAGTACTTC. The V gene is TRBV11-2, the J gene TRBJ2-5; possible D gene TRBD1, 6 bases. The J call may be incorrect, as the DNA end agrees better with TRBJ2-7. CDR1 and CDR2 (germline): SGHAT, FQNNGV. The CDR3 spans 17 residues.

This clonotype has more than one count but fewer than ten. V and J are TRBV20-1 and TRBJ1-2; 8 bases align to TRBD1. Germline loops: CDR1 DFQATT, CDR2 SNEGSKA (reference sequence). This CDR3 spans 13 amino acids. V lost 6 bases to trimming and J lost 4 bases; unmatched junction nucleotides: 7. CDR3 residues: CSAETGVSYGYTF. In DNA form, the CDR3 reads TGCAGTGCGGAGACAGGGGTGAGCTATGGCTACACCTTC.

This clonotype was found a few times. The chain joins TRBV27 to TRBJ2-2; D gene ambiguous. This CDR3 spans 11 amino acids. Germline CDR1 is MNHEY and CDR2 is SMNVEV (reference sequence). V was pared by 6 bases and J by 7 bases, with 6 bases between. Written as DNA, the CDR3 is TGTGCCAGCAGGCTGGGCGGGGAGCTGTTTTTT. It yields the protein CASRLGGELFF.

The chain recombines TRBV12-3 or TRBV12-4 with TRBJ1-5; D gene unclear. This CDR3 is 13 amino acids long. Trimming removed 7 bases at V and 6 bases at J, with 13 bases between. DNA of the CDR3: TGTGCCAGCACTCAAAGCGGGCGTCAGCCCCAGCATTTT. This translates into CASTQSGRQPQHF.

V gene TRBV20-1 combines with J gene TRBJ1-1; no clear D. Deletions cut 0 bases from V and 9 bases from J, with 8 bases between. The CDR3 length is 11 residues. CDR1 is DFQATT, CDR2 SNEGSKA, per germline (reference sequence). CDR3 DNA sequence: TGCAGTGCTAGAGAACTCGGGCAAGCTTTCTTT. It is translated as CSARELGQAFF.

The sample holds one count of this clonotype. The V call is TRBV28, the J call TRBJ2-3; D is unclear. V was clipped by 7 bases and J by 2 bases, with 16 bases between them. Germline lookup yields CDR1 MDHEN and CDR2 SYDVKM. The CDR3 extends over 15 amino acids. CDR3 sequence: CASTSGSEITDTQYF. DNA for the CDR3: TGTGCCAGCACCAGTGGATCAGAAATCACAGATACGCAGTATTTT. The full variable domain, its missing parts supplied by reference TRBV28 and TRBJ2-3, is DVKVTQSSRYLVKRTGEKVFLECVQDMDHENMFWYRQDPGLGLRLIYFSYDVKMKEKGDIPEGYSVSREKKERFSLILESASTNQTSMYLCASTSGSEITDTQYFGPGTRLTVL.

Only a few counts were recorded for this clonotype. The genes are TRBV15 and TRBJ1-2, with a tentative D call TRBD1 (5 bases). V was shortened by 1 base and J by 4 bases, with 13 bases between the two germline ends. The CDR3 is 15 amino acids. CDR1 and CDR2 from the germline V gene are LNHNV and YYDKDF (reference sequence). DNA of the CDR3: TGTGCCACCAGCAGAGTTGGGGGGTCTAGCTATGGCTACACCTTC. Its protein product is CATSRVGGSSYGYTF.